The 15 T cell receptor beta chains reported below all come from one sample, sequenced in a study. Treg sorting used a CD4+CD25+CD127-/low gate. A single record per CDR3 protein comes from TCRdb applying MiXCR to the 5' RACE reads. The table includes about 57,000 distinct CDR3 sequences, approximately 27% detected once. The specimen sequenced was tumor-infiltrating Tregs sorted from the breast tumor. The receptors shown here come from a female donor with breast cancer.

To note about this clonotype: The CDR3 does not end in the conserved phenylalanine or tryptophan, so this is likely a read error. The chain is built from TRBV28 and TRBJ2-4, with 7 bases matching TRBD2. The CDR3 covers 18 residues. Germline assignment: CDR1 MDHEN and CDR2 SYDVKM. The trim removed 6 bases at V and 0 bases at J, leaving 14 bases unmatched. The CDR3 loop reads CASSLDSGTTIAKNIQYL. CDR3 nucleotide sequence: TGTGCCAGCAGCTTAGACTCCGGGACTACCATAGCCAAAAACATTCAGTACCTC.

This clonotype was recorded many times. V and J are TRBV5-1 and TRBJ2-7; no clear D gene. V shed 0 bases and J shed 2 bases, with 12 bases lying between them. The CDR3 extends over 15 amino acids. Germline V gene sequence: CDR1 SGHRS, CDR2 YFSETQ. The CDR3 bases are TGCGCCAGCAGCTTGGGTGGGGTTCCGACCTACGAGCAGTACTTC. This sequence encodes CASSLGGVPTYEQYF. Full variable domain (rest looked up from reference TRBV5-1 and TRBJ2-7): KAGVTQTPRYLIKTRGQQVTLSCSPISGHRSVSWYQQTPGQGLQFLFEYFSETQRNKGNFPGRFSGRQFSNSRSEMNVSTLELGDSALYLCASSLGGVPTYEQYFGPGTRLTVT.

To note about this clonotype: Germline and junction disagree at one end, which may indicate a read error. This chain joins TRBV6-1 and TRBJ2-6; D gene uncertain. Germline V gene data show CDR1 as MNHNS and CDR2 as SASEGT. CDR3 length equals 15 residues. In DNA form, the CDR3 reads TGTGTCAGCTCGCGTACGGGCTCTGGGGCCAACGTCCTGACTTTC. Protein sequence: CVSSRTGSGANVLTF.

The chain employs TRBV11-2 and TRBJ1-3, with 9 bases matching TRBD1. Losses at the gene ends were 5 bases for V and 2 bases for J; bases not matched to a gene: 7. Germline V gene lookup returns CDR1 SGHAT and CDR2 FQNNGV. The CDR3 consists of 16 residues. CDR3 amino acids: CASSDYRGQAGNTIYF. The CDR3, as DNA: TGTGCCAGCAGCGACTACAGGGGGCAGGCTGGAAACACCATATATTTT.

This clonotype was seen at least ten times. The chain joins TRBV4-2 to TRBJ2-7, with a tentative D call TRBD2 (6 bases). The CDR3 totals 13 residues. The germline V gene encodes CDR1 LGHNA and CDR2 YNFKEQ. Trimming stripped 5 bases from V and 3 bases from J, with 11 bases between. Written as DNA, the CDR3 is TGTGCCAGCAGCAGACATAGCGGCTACGAGCAGTACTTC. Translated: CASSRHSGYEQYF.

This clonotype showed up many times. The CDR3 nucleotides read TGTGCCAGCAGCTTCCAGGGGGCTAGGGATACGCAGTATTTT. Its protein product is CASSFQGARDTQYF. The V gene is TRBV4-2, the J gene TRBJ2-3; TRBD1 matches at 8 bases. CDR3 length equals 14 residues. CDR1 and CDR2 from the germline V gene are LGHNA and YNFKEQ. Trimming at V came to 5 bases and at J to 6 bases, leaving 7 bases not matched to a gene.

This clonotype has ten or more counts. The chain uses TRBV4-2 and TRBJ2-1, with 8 bases lining up with TRBD2. This CDR3 region has 16 residues. With V trimmed by 2 bases and J by 1 base, 4 bases remained unmatched. Germline CDR1 and CDR2: LGHNA and YNFKEQ. CDR3 nucleotide sequence: TGTGCCAGCAGCCAAAGAACTAGCGGTTCCTACAATGAGCAGTTCTTC. Translating it yields CASSQRTSGSYNEQFF.

Turning to this clonotype: A much larger clone is a single base away; this may be a read error. This sequence joins TRBV6-1 and TRBJ2-7; unclear D gene. The CDR3 contains 13 residues. Germline loops: CDR1 MNHNS, CDR2 SASEGT. DNA for the CDR3: TGTGCCAGCAGTGAAATGGGGTCCTCCGAGCAGTACGTC. Translating it yields CASSEMGSSEQYV.

This clonotype has more than one count but fewer than ten. The chain couples TRBV28 to TRBJ2-7; D may correspond to TRBD1 or TRBD2 (5 bases each). This CDR3 has 16 residues. The germline V and J ends were trimmed by 4 bases and 0 bases, with 16 bases remaining between them. Germline CDR1 MDHEN, CDR2 SYDVKM. CDR3 in amino acids: CASSSPAGTPSYEQYF. Here the CDR3 DNA reads TGTGCCAGCAGTTCCCCCGCCGGGACGCCCTCCTACGAGCAGTACTTC.

Of note for this clonotype: This could be a read error, since a much larger clone is one nucleotide away. The chain combines TRBV12-3 or TRBV12-4 with TRBJ2-4; TRBD1 might be the D (6 bases). V was clipped by 8 bases and J by 9 bases, with 26 bases between them. CDR3 size: 16 residues. The CDR3 reads CASGERTQGRRGIQYF. The CDR3 region has the DNA TGTGCCAGCGGTGAAAGGACACAGGGTAGAAGGGGCATTCAGTACTTC.

The chain joins TRBV7-2 to TRBJ1-1, with TRBD1 matching 8 bases. This CDR3 comprises 14 residues. The germline CDR1 and CDR2 sequences are SGHTA and FQGNSA. V lost 2 bases to trimming and J lost 5 bases; unmatched junction nucleotides: 4. DNA for the CDR3: TGTGCCAGCAGCTTACAGGGGGCCGGGACTGAAGCTTTCTTT. It is translated as CASSLQGAGTEAFF.

This clonotype was recorded once. A much larger clone differs from this one at a single base, so this may be a read error. The rearrangement links TRBV20-1 to TRBJ1-2; D is unresolved. Germline V gives CDR1 DFQATT, CDR2 SNEGSKA (reference sequence). CDR3 length equals 14 residues. The CDR3 spells CGAIGSAYNYGYTF. The CDR3 region has the DNA TGCGGTGCTATAGGGTCCGCCTATAACTATGGCTACACCTTC.

The chain recombines TRBV6-1 with TRBJ2-7; D not certain. The CDR3 has 13 amino acids. Per the germline V gene, CDR1 is MNHNS and CDR2 is SASEGT. The V end was cut by 9 bases, the J end by 1 base, with 13 bases between. The CDR3 nucleotides are TGTGCCAGTTCCAGAATAGGATCCTACGAGCAGTACTTC. Its translation is CASSRIGSYEQYF.

The chain uses TRBV11-1 and TRBJ2-3; D not resolved. The CDR3 contains 15 residues. V was shortened by 0 bases and J by 1 base, with 8 bases between the two germline ends. Germline V gene sequence: CDR1 SGHAT, CDR2 FQDESV (reference sequence). The CDR3 coding sequence is TGTGCCAGCAGCTTAGCCTCTGTCGGCACAGATACGCAGTATTTT. Translation gives CASSLASVGTDTQYF.

In its sample, this clonotype is medium-sized. The chain is built from TRBV7-2 and TRBJ2-7; 9 nucleotides agree with TRBD2. The germline CDR1 and CDR2 sequences are SGHTA and FQGNSA. The CDR3 has 14 residues. J gave up 5 bases and V 1 base, and 3 bases lay outside the gene matches. CDR3 sequence: CASSLVAGANEQYF. In DNA form, the CDR3 reads TGTGCCAGCAGCTTAGTAGCGGGAGCGAACGAGCAGTACTTC.